This T cell receptor (beta chain) was obtained from a study of blood T cell repertoires in COVID-19 (dated by TCRdb to 2019 to 2021). For the study in its entirety: The collaborator samples originated in the United States, Italy and Spain and spanned the acute and convalescent phases of COVID-19. The samples were drawn from two sources: the first 160 participants of the ongoing ImmuneRACE study, and 1,000 to 1,500 subjects contributed by 6 global collaborators. Where available, HLA class I and class II types were obtained from metadata supplied by the sample provider rather than from assay-based typing. The prospective study material was composed of cDNA or gDNA derived from T cells, B-cell-depleted T cells, or PBMCs. The repertoires were made available in a free public database intended to serve as a resource for research on the immune response to SARS-CoV-2. Nearly every sample came with metadata listing a de-identified subject ID, COVID-19 status, age in years and sex. Subjects who had been exposed to COVID-19, were actively infected with it, or had recovered from it provided the deeply sampled blood TCRbeta repertoires that made up the dataset.

The immunoSEQ Assay, a bias-controlled multiplex PCR, was used to amplify TCRbeta CDR3 regions from genomic DNA. Per the original workflow: The number of nucleated cells in each sample was estimated by amplification of reference gene primers within the assay. To quantify the absolute abundance of each unique TCRbeta CDR3 rearrangement, sequence reads were collapsed and filtered. For each sample, productive Simpson clonality was calculated as the square root of Simpson's diversity index over productive rearrangements. TCRdb stores this immuneACCESS table with in-frame sequences only. Part of the clones is absent; in the studies checked, under half of the shortfall reflects unresolved V genes, and no reason is known for the rest. V and J calls and clone size come straight from that table; D and trimming were deduced from the DNA. Present in this sample are roughly 310,000 clones, roughly nine tenths of which were seen just once. The ten biggest clones cover 2% to 3% of the sample.

Results and caveats for the whole study, not just this receptor: The amount of clinical and demographic metadata varied by source and participant and was provided uncurated.

In the prospective study, participants were roughly 18 to 100 years old, resided in about two dozen geographic areas of the United States, and were enrolled through a virtual design. To assign participants to cohorts, the prospective study relied on clinical history that participants themselves reported in a screening survey and a study questionnaire. For ImmuneRACE Cohort 3, a participant was defined as recovered based on two consecutive negative NP/OP PCR tests, clearance by a healthcare professional, or resolution of symptoms. In the prospective study, whole blood, serum and a nasopharyngeal or oropharyngeal swab were collected from each participant by mobile phlebotomists. Participants in the prospective study had the option to provide additional blood draws and questionnaires over an approximately 2-month period. Before DNA extraction, prospective study blood samples were shipped either frozen or at room temperature.

The CDR3, cysteine through phenylalanine, is 14 amino acids long. Only CDR3 DNA remains: 42 bases, in frame from the first base. V loses 5 bases of germline sequence and J loses 4 bases, and the interval between the two ends is 14 bases. CDR1 MDHEN and CDR2 SYDVKM are derived from the germline V gene. Regarding this clone: What antigen it recognizes has not been identified. Within one base of it there is no much larger clone, and no base qualities were kept.

Sequenced material: PBMCs or T cells enriched from blood (not recorded which). This TCR came from a man aged 55 to 69 who had recovered from COVID-19. The sequence joins TRBV28 to TRBJ1-1, with TRBD1 as a weak D call on 5 bases. The CDR3 corresponds to CASSIGGSFTEAFF. The base sequence is TGTGCCAGCAGTATCGGGGGGTCTTTCACTGAAGCTTTCTTT.